The following is a TCR beta chain sequence with its context. Data came from immunoSEQ multiplex PCR; TCRdb stores just in-frame clones and leaves some out. Of about 120,000 clones listed, 90% to 95% are singletons. These data belong to a study of T cells after somatic rescue of genetic block. V was clipped by 2 bases and J by 4 bases, with 16 bases between them. Germline V gene lookup returns CDR1 SGHKS and CDR2 YYEKEE (reference sequence). The CDR3 runs 15 residues. The specimen sequenced was peripheral blood mononuclear cells (PBMCs). The sequence came from a woman aged 18-35 years. This chain links TRBV5-5 with TRBJ2-7; D possibly uses TRBD1 or TRBD2 (5 bases each). The CDR3 DNA follows: TGTGCCAGCAGCTTCGGGATAGGGGCTTCATACGAGCAGTACTTC. It translates to CASSFGIGASYEQYF.